The source of this TCR beta chain is a study of cytomegalovirus exposure and HLA in healthy donors. Study-wide points: Presence/absence analyses rested on an assumption that sequencing depth was roughly uniform across donors. A missense variant in DCLRE1C was later tied to TCR beta V- and J-gene trimming.

PCR amplification relied on 60 Vbeta primers (plus 13 Jbeta primers). Measured with immunoSEQ multiplex PCR; TCRdb has only the in-frame clones, and not every one. The top ten hold approximately 2.8% of the sample, which has over 150,000 clones, approximately 70% seen once. In regard to this clone: Its specificity is not known.

The sequencing sample was made of PBMCs. The TCR originated in a woman younger than 45 in good health and CMV-seropositive.

The CDR3 region has the DNA TGTGCCAGCAGCAAAATCGAGGGATCAGTTAATTCACCCCTCCACTTT. Encoded protein: CASSKIEGSVNSPLHF. The chain uses TRBV21-1 and TRBJ1-6. TRBV21-1 is labeled a pseudogene. This CDR3 has 16 amino acids.